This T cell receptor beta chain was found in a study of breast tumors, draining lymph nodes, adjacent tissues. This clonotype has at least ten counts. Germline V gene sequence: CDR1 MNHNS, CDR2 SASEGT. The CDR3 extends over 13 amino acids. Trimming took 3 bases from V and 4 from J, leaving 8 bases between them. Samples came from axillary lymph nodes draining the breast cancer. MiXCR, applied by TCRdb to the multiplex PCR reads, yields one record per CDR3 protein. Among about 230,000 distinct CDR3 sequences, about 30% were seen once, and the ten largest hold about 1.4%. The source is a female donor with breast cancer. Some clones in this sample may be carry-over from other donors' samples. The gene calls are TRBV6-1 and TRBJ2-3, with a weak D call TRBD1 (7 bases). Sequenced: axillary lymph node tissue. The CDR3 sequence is CASSDRGADTQYF. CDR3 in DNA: TGTGCCAGCAGTGACAGGGGGGCAGATACGCAGTATTTT.